Included here is one T cell receptor (beta chain) sequence, with context. Profiled with immunoSEQ multiplex PCR; TCRdb holds only in-frame clones, not every one. The table records 65,000 to 85,000 clones, about nine tenths of them present only once. The sample belongs to a study of T cell changes during pregnancy in multiple sclerosis. CDR3 length: 14 residues. CDR1 and CDR2 (germline): LNHDA, SQIVND (reference sequence). V dropped 10 bases and J dropped 1 base, with 11 bases sitting between them. The sample in question was peripheral blood, obtained in the second trimester of pregnancy. The origin of this receptor is a female donor with multiple sclerosis, enrolled in a pregnancy study. The rearrangement joins TRBV19 to TRBJ2-6; the D gene is possibly TRBD1 (6 bases). The CDR3 here is CATQGRSGANVLTF. For the CDR3, the DNA is TGTGCCACCCAGGGGCGATCTGGGGCCAACGTCCTGACTTTC.